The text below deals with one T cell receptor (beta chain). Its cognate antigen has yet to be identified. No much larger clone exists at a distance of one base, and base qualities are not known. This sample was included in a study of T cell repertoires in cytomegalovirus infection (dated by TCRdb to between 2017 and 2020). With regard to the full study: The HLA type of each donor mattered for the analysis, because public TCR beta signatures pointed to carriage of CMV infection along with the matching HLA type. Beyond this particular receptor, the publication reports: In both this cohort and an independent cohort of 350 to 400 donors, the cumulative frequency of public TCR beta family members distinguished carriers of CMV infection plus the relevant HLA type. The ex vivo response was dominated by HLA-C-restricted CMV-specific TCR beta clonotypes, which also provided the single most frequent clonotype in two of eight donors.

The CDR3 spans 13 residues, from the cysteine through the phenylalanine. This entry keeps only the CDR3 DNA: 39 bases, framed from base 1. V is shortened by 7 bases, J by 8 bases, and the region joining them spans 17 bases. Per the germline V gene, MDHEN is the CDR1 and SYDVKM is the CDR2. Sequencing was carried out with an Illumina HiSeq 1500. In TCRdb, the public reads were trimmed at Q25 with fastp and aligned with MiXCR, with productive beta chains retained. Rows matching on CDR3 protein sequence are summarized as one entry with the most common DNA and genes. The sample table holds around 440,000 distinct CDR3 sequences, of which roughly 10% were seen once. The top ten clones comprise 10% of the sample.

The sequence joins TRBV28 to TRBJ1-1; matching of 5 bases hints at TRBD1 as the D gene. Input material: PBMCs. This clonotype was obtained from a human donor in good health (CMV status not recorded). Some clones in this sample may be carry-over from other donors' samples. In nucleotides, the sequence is TGTGCCAGCAACATGGGTGGGGGAGTCGAAGCTTTCTTT. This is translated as CASNMGGGVEAFF. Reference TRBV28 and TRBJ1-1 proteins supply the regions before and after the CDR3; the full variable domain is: DVKVTQSSRYLVKRTGEKVFLECVQDMDHENMFWYRQDPGLGLRLIYFSYDVKMKEKGDIPEGYSVSREKKERFSLILESASTNQTSMYLCASNMGGGVEAFFGQGTRLTVV.